Below are 7 T cell receptor beta chains sequenced from a single sample in a study of monozygotic twins with inflammatory bowel disease. Reprocessing the 5' RACE reads, TCRdb reports a single entry for every CDR3 protein and omits DNA. Its clone listing holds around 450,000 distinct CDR3 sequences. Sequenced material: blood. Source of these receptors: a human donor with ulcerative colitis or Crohn's disease, or a healthy co-twin of an affected twin (not recorded which).

This chain links TRBV11-2 with TRBJ1-4; TCRdb's D gene call, TRBD1, goes unchecked for lack of DNA. CDR3 size: 14 residues. The germline gives CDR1 SGHAT, CDR2 FQNNGV. The CDR3 protein is CASSFGTGPEKLFF.

The chain uses TRBV9 and TRBJ2-3; the D call of TRBD1 rests on TCRdb alone, since no DNA is present to check it. The CDR3 extends over 13 amino acids. The germline V gene encodes CDR1 SGDLS and CDR2 YYNGEE. The CDR3 sequence: CASSVVQGDTQYF. The complete variable domain, with remaining parts taken from reference TRBV9 and TRBJ2-3, reads DSGVTQTPKHLITATGQRVTLRCSPRSGDLSVYWYQQSLDQGLQFLIQYYNGEERAKGNILERFSAQQFPDLHSELNLSSLELGDSALYFCASSVVQGDTQYFGPGTRLTVL.

The rearrangement joins TRBV11-2 to TRBJ2-1; without DNA, the TCRdb call of TRBD2 cannot be checked. The CDR3 extends over 19 amino acids. Germline V gene sequence: CDR1 SGHAT, CDR2 FQNNGV. The CDR3 spells CASSLLTGGASGGRNEQFF.

The CDR3 loop reads CSASGTGSYNEQFF. The chain combines TRBV20-1 with TRBJ2-1; TCRdb selects TRBD1, and the lack of DNA leaves this call unchecked. The CDR3 extends over 14 amino acids. CDR1 and CDR2 from the germline V gene are DFQATT and SNEGSKA (reference sequence).

V gene TRBV3-1 combines with J gene TRBJ2-1; TCRdb lists TRBD1, though no DNA is available to test this call. Per germline, CDR1 LGHDT and CDR2 YNNKEL (reference sequence). The CDR3 consists of 16 residues. CDR3 residues: CASSQEGTSSYNEQFF.

The J gene is TRBJ1-2, the V gene TRBV12-3 or TRBV12-4. The CDR3 loop spans 15 amino acids. The CDR3 here is CASSLSTLRYYGYTF.

This chain connects TRBV28 to TRBJ1-5. The CDR3 spans 13 residues. Germline assignment: CDR1 MDHEN and CDR2 SYDVKM. The CDR3 sequence: CASSFWGEEPQHF.